The 15 T cell receptor beta chains below come from one sample, sequenced in a study of OX40 agonist ivuxolimab in advanced cancers. Some clones are missing from TCRdb's copy, which holds only in-frame ones; the method was immunoSEQ multiplex PCR. Counted here are more than 50,000 clones, around 85% occurring once; the ten biggest clones make up under 4.5%. Here the sequenced sample was CD4+ or CD8+ T cells sorted from blood, taken in a trial of the OX40 agonist ivuxolimab. The receptors were sampled from an adult with an advanced solid tumor such as melanoma, head and neck, liver or kidney cancer.

The gene calls are TRBV27 and TRBJ2-7, with 10 nucleotides matching TRBD2. Germline CDR1 MNHEY, CDR2 SMNVEV (reference sequence). The CDR3 runs 15 residues. Unmatched junction bases numbered 9, after V lost 6 bases and J lost 4 bases. The CDR3 DNA sequence: TGTGCCAGCAGCCCGAGCGGGGGGGCCCCGTACGAGCAGTACTTC. Amino acids: CASSPSGGAPYEQYF.

The chain couples TRBV2 to TRBJ2-2; 7 bases line up with TRBD2. Germline V CDR1 and CDR2: SNHLY, FYNNEI. This CDR3 contains 15 residues. Germline trimming cut 4 bases from V and 5 bases from J; bases unmatched to any gene: 7. The CDR3 spells CASSGGGRGTGELFF. The DNA of the CDR3 is TGTGCCAGCAGTGGCGGGGGAAGGGGTACCGGGGAGCTGTTTTTT.

The chain has TRBV5-1 and TRBJ2-5, with 9 bases that match TRBD1. In germline, CDR1 is SGHRS, CDR2 YFSETQ. The CDR3 consists of 16 residues. Trimming took 0 bases from V and 5 from J; bases not matched to a gene: 8. DNA for the CDR3: TGCGCCAGCAGCTTGGAGGGGACAGGGACGTGGGAGACCCAGTACTTC. Its translation: CASSLEGTGTWETQYF.

The genes are TRBV7-6 and TRBJ2-5; 11 bases fit TRBD2. Trimming took 3 bases from V and 3 from J; bases not matched to a gene: 9. The CDR3 is made up of 17 amino acids. The germline V gene encodes CDR1 SGHVS and CDR2 FNYEAQ. Here the CDR3 reads CASSFLGTSGGKETQYF. The CDR3 DNA reads TGTGCCAGCAGCTTTCTGGGGACTAGCGGAGGCAAAGAGACCCAGTACTTC.

The gene calls are TRBV27 and TRBJ1-1, with D unclear. CDR3 length: 13 residues. Germline-derived CDR1 and CDR2 are MNHEY and SMNVEV (reference sequence). The V and J ends lost 6 bases and 4 bases respectively, with 12 bases between them. The CDR3 DNA is TGTGCCAGCAGATTCGGGGTCGGCACTGAAGCTTTCTTT. Protein sequence: CASRFGVGTEAFF.

This clone was seen more than once but under ten times. The gene calls are TRBV9 and TRBJ1-2; D possibly corresponds to TRBD1 (5 bases). The germline gives CDR1 SGDLS, CDR2 YYNGEE. Trimming left V 2 bases short and J 4 bases short, with 12 bases between. The CDR3 covers 14 residues. The CDR3 coding sequence is TGTGCCAGCAGCGTCTCAGGGACTCGCTATGGCTACACCTTC. Its translation: CASSVSGTRYGYTF.

This rearrangement joins TRBV10-3 to TRBJ2-5; D gene unclear. The CDR3 spans 11 residues. Trimming took 7 bases from V and 4 from J, leaving 7 bases between them. Germline CDR1 is ENHRY and CDR2 is SYGVKD. The CDR3 sequence: CAIKAGETQYF. The CDR3 coding sequence is TGTGCCATCAAGGCTGGAGAGACCCAGTACTTC.

The chain links TRBV5-5 to TRBJ1-4; 9 nucleotides match TRBD1. With 3 bases clipped from V and 8 bases from J, the junction kept 5 bases outside the gene matches. From germline, CDR1 is SGHKS and CDR2 YYEKEE (reference sequence). The CDR3 length is 14 residues. CDR3 sequence: CASSSTGGREKLFF. The CDR3 DNA sequence: TGTGCCAGCAGCTCGACAGGGGGACGGGAAAAACTGTTTTTT.

The chain is built from TRBV4-2 and TRBJ2-3, with D maybe TRBD2 (7 bases). There are 18 residues in the CDR3. The ends were cut back, 0 bases at V and 3 bases at J, with 19 bases in the middle. Germline CDR1 is LGHNA and CDR2 is YNFKEQ. For the CDR3, the DNA is TGTGCCAGCAGCCAAGATGGGGGCGGGGGAGGCTTGACAGATACGCAGTATTTT. Translation gives CASSQDGGGGGLTDTQYF.

Comments on this clone: One end of the junction is discordant with germline, which a read error may explain. The V call is TRBV7-3, the J call TRBJ2-5; the match to TRBD1 covers 10 bases. Near its end, the DNA agrees better with TRBJ2-7, so the J call may be wrong. CDR3 length: 15 residues. Per germline, CDR1 SGHTA and CDR2 FQGTGA. CDR3 nucleotides: TGTGCCAGCAGCATAACCGGGACAGGGGTCCACGAGCAGTACTTC. Residues: CASSITGTGVHEQYF.

V and J are TRBV6-1 and TRBJ1-5, with 9 nucleotides matching TRBD1. CDR3 length: 13 amino acids. V shed 4 bases, J shed 7 bases, and the junction held 2 bases outside the gene matches. CDR1 is MNHNS, CDR2 SASEGT, per germline. The CDR3 is CASSGDRDQPQHF. The CDR3 region has the DNA TGTGCCAGCAGTGGGGACAGGGACCAGCCCCAGCATTTT.

The chain is built from TRBV4-1 and TRBJ1-1; the D gene is possibly TRBD1 (6 bases). This CDR3 comprises 15 residues. Germline-derived CDR1 and CDR2 are MGHRA and YSYEKL. V was pared by 3 bases and J by 4 bases, with 15 bases between. CDR3: CASSHVQGGGTEAFF. CDR3 in DNA: TGCGCCAGCAGCCACGTACAGGGCGGCGGCACTGAAGCTTTCTTT.

The CDR3 DNA follows: TGCAGCGTTGACGGTGACCTAGCGGGAGGGCACCCAGATACGCAGTATTTT. It is translated as CSVDGDLAGGHPDTQYF. The chain carries TRBV29-1 and TRBJ2-3, with 12 bases identical to TRBD2. The CDR3 runs to 17 residues. CDR1 is SQVTM and CDR2 is ANQGSEA in the germline V gene. Trimming removed 3 bases from V and 4 bases from J; junction bases left unmatched: 11.

The chain uses TRBV5-6 and TRBJ1-6; D is undetermined. CDR3 length: 15 amino acids. V shed 4 bases and J shed 6 bases, with 14 bases lying between them. CDR1 is SGHDT and CDR2 is YYEEEE in the germline V gene. CDR3 protein: CASSMTGRSNSPLHF. The DNA of the CDR3 is TGTGCCAGCAGCATGACTGGGAGGTCTAATTCACCCCTCCACTTT.

This clone was seen a few times. V is TRBV11-3 and J is TRBJ2-7; no definite D call. This CDR3 is 15 amino acids long. Germline CDR1 and CDR2: SGHNT and YENEEA. V lost 1 base and J lost 7, with 17 bases in between. CDR3 in amino acids: CASSLGQASLREQYF. The CDR3 DNA is TGTGCCAGCAGCTTAGGCCAGGCCTCTCTGAGGGAGCAGTACTTC.